This paragraph covers one T cell receptor (beta chain) sequence. Its antigen is still unknown. Trimming cost V 1 base and J 1 base, with 9 bases left between them. In germline, CDR1 is SGHTA, CDR2 FQGNSA. CDR3 size: 15 residues. PCR used 60 Vbeta primers and 13 Jbeta primers. This table comes from immunoSEQ multiplex PCR, and its TCRdb copy is limited to in-frame clones, with some not included. The repertoire has roughly 100,000 clones, over 60% of them found once; the top ten carry 8.5% to 10%. This sample stems from a study of cytomegalovirus exposure and HLA in healthy donors. Study conclusions and caveats: The analysis excluded some indistinguishable V segments, including TRBV6-2 and TRBV6-3.

The sample comprised PBMCs. The source is a male donor in good health and CMV-seropositive. V gene TRBV7-2 combines with J gene TRBJ2-3; D is ambiguous. CDR3 protein: CASSLVSVRTDTQYF. Written as DNA, the CDR3 is TGTGCCAGCAGCTTAGTGTCGGTGCGCACAGATACGCAGTATTTT.